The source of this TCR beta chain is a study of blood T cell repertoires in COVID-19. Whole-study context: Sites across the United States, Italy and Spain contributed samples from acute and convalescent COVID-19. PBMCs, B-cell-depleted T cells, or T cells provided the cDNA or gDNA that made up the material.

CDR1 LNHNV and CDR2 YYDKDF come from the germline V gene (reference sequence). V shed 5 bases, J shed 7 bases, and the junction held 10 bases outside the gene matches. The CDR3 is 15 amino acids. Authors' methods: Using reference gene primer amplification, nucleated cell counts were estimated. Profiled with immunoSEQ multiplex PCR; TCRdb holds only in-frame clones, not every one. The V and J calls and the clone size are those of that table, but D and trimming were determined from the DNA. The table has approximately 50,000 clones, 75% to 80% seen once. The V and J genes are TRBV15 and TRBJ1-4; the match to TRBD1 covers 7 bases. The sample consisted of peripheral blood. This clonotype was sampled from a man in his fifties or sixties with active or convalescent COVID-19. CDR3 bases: TGTGCCACCAGCGGGGGGACAGAGCCTGGTGAAAAACTGTTTTTT. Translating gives CATSGGTEPGEKLFF.